This T cell receptor beta chain was sequenced in a study of Graves' ophthalmopathy and Graves' hyperthyroidism. All donors with ophthalmopathy were recorded as having moderate-to-severe activity, CAS ≥3, NOSPECS ≥4 and a duration under 3 months. This clonotype came up a few times. RNA transcripts provided the template for amplifying TCR beta CDR3 regions. Second-round multiplex PCR came after first-round RT-PCR with HTBI primers. One entry per CDR3 protein results from TCRdb running MiXCR on the multiplex PCR reads. The data show hundreds of thousands of distinct CDR3 sequences, with 40% to 50% seen just once and over 40% held by the top ten. The CDR3 contains 13 residues. The germline gives CDR1 SGDLS, CDR2 YYNGEE. V was pared by 6 bases and J by 10 bases, with 14 bases between.

The V call is TRBV9, the J call TRBJ1-6, with D perhaps TRBD1 (6 bases). The sample consisted of peripheral blood. The source of this sequence is an adult man with Graves' ophthalmopathy. The CDR3 reads CASKGGFSSPLHF. CDR3 DNA: TGTGCCAGCAAGGGGGGCTTTTCCTCACCCCTCCACTTT.